This T cell receptor (beta chain) was identified during a study of cytomegalovirus exposure and HLA in healthy donors. Points from the study as a whole: As a later analysis showed, a missense DCLRE1C variant was linked to trimming of TCR beta V- and J-genes. Among the sequence variants, a highly shared cluster was likely an artifact of sequencing. Clonal expansion, a later analysis showed, was greater in HLA-associated TCR beta chains than in equally common others.

On this clone: Its target is unknown.

PCR involved 60 Vbeta and 13 Jbeta primers. Profiling relied on immunoSEQ multiplex PCR, and the TCRdb table lists in-frame clones only, not all of them. The profile covers more than 150,000 clones, with around 80% appearing a single time and roughly 1.4% taken by the ten largest. The CDR3 spans 13 residues. Germline V gene sequence: CDR1 SGHAT, CDR2 FQNNGV. V was clipped by 7 bases and J by 3 bases, with 9 bases between them. The sequenced sample consisted of PBMCs. The clonotype was recovered from a girl between 10 and 17 years old in good health and CMV-seropositive. V and J are TRBV11-2 and TRBJ2-2; maybe TRBD2 (5 bases). CDR3 in DNA: TGTGCCAGCACCTCGCGGGACACCGGGGAGCTGTTTTTT. Its protein product is CASTSRDTGELFF.